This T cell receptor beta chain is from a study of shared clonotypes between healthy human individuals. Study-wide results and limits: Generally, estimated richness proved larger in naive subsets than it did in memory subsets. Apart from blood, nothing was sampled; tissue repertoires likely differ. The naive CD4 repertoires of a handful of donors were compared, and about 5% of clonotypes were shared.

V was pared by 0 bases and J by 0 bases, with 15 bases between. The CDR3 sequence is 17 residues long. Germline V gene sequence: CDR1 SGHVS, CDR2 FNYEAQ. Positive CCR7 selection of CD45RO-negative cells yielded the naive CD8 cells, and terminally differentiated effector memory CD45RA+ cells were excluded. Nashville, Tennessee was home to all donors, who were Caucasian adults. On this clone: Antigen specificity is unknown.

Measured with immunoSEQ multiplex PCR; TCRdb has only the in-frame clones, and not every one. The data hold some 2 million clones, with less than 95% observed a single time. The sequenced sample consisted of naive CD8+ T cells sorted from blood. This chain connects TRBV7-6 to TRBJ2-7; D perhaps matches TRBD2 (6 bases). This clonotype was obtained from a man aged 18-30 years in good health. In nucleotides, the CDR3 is TGTGCCAGCAGCTTAGCGCTGGGTAGCGGTAGCTCCTACGAGCAGTACTTC. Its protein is CASSLALGSGSSYEQYF.